This T cell receptor beta chain is from a study of blood T cell repertoires in COVID-19. Overall study context: From the United States, Italy and Spain came samples of acute and convalescent COVID-19.

This CDR3 region has 16 residues. The V end was cut by 2 bases, the J end by 0 bases, with 14 bases between. The V gene's germline CDR1 is MDHEN and CDR2 SYDVKM. Sequenced by immunoSEQ multiplex PCR; TCRdb stores in-frame clones only, minus some. The sample lists under 150,000 clones, 80% to 85% occurring once. In this sample, this clone turned up many times. The TCR comes from an older woman with acute or convalescent COVID-19. J is TRBJ2-7 and V is TRBV28, with a weak D call TRBD2 (6 bases). Material: peripheral blood. The CDR3 reads CASSLGRGPGSYEQYF. CDR3 DNA sequence: TGTGCCAGCAGTTTAGGGCGGGGACCTGGCTCCTACGAGCAGTACTTC.